This T cell receptor beta chain stems from a study of T cell repertoires in cytomegalovirus infection (dated by TCRdb to about 2019). Broadly, across the study: The HLA type of each donor mattered for the analysis, because public TCR beta signatures pointed to carriage of CMV infection along with the matching HLA type. The full study reports these points: Carriers of CMV infection plus the relevant HLA type were discriminated by the cumulative frequency of public TCR beta family members in the study cohort and in an independent approximately 400-donor cohort. The ex vivo response was dominated by HLA-C-restricted CMV-specific TCR beta clonotypes, and the single most frequent clonotype in two of eight donors was supplied by these HLA-C-restricted clonotypes.

This clonotype showed up just a few times. Its specific antigen is unknown. It has no much larger one-base neighbor in the sample; base qualities were not kept. After removal of 5 bases from V and 3 bases from J, the junction retains 7 bases not matched to a gene. Spanning cysteine to phenylalanine, the CDR3 consists of 14 amino acids. Of all the DNA, just the CDR3 is kept, 42 bases in frame from base 1. From the germline V gene, CDR1 is MNHEY and CDR2 is SVGAGI. TCRdb names Illumina HiSeq 1500 as the instrument used. In-frame beta chains were kept once TCRdb had trimmed the public reads at Q25 with fastp and called clones with MiXCR. Rows matching on CDR3 protein sequence are summarized as one entry with the most common DNA and genes. This sample is represented by fewer than 250,000 distinct CDR3 sequences; over 9% of them were singletons. 1.6% of the sample belongs to the ten largest clones.

What was sequenced was PBMCs. The chain was built from TRBV6-5 and TRBJ2-7, with 7 bases aligning to TRBD2. The receptor was derived from a human donor in good health (CMV status not recorded). Some clones in this sample may be carry-over from other donors' samples. In nucleotides, the sequence is TGTGCCAGCAGTCCAGCGGGGCCCAACTACGAGCAGTACTTC. This encodes CASSPAGPNYEQYF.